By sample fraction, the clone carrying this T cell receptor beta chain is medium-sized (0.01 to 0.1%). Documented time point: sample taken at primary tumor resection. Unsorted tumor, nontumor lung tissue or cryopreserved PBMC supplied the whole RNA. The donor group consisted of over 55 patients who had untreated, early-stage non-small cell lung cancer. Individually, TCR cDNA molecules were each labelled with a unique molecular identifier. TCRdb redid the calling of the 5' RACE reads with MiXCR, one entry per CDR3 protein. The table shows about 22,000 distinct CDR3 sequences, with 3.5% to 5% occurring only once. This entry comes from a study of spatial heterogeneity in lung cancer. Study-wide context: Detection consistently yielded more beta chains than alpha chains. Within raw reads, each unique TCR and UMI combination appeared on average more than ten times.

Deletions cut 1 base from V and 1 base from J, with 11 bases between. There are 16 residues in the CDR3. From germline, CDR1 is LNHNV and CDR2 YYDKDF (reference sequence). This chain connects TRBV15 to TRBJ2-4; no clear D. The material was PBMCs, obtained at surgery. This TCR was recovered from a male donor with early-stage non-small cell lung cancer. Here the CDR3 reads CATSRGGLGAKNIQYF. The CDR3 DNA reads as TGTGCCACCAGCAGAGGCGGCTTAGGGGCCAAAAACATTCAGTACTTC. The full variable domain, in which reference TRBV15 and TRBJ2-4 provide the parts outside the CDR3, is DAMVIQNPRYQVTQFGKPVTLSCSQTLNHNVMYWYQQKSSQAPKLLFHYYDKDFNNEADTPDNFQSRRPNTSFCFLDIRSPGLGDTAMYLCATSRGGLGAKNIQYFGAGTRLSVL.